These 5 T cell receptor beta chains were sequenced from one sample in a study of T-cell memory formation after mild COVID-19. Each CDR3 protein is one row after TCRdb ran MiXCR on the 5' RACE reads. The table records 580,000 or so distinct CDR3 sequences, 15% to 20% of them present only once. The sequenced material came from PBMCs or a T cell subset sorted from them (not recorded which). These receptors originate from an adult woman who had mild COVID-19 (a few samples of this study predate the infection). Cell type and time point are not known.

The V gene is TRBV4-3, the J gene TRBJ2-6, with D perhaps TRBD1 (5 bases). Looked up from germline, CDR1 is LGHNA and CDR2 is YSLEER. Trimming took 2 bases from V and 4 from J, leaving 15 bases between them. CDR3 length equals 17 residues. The DNA for the CDR3 is TGCGCCAGCAGCCAACAATCAGGGTTGAGAGGGGCCAACGTCCTGACTTTC. The encoded protein is CASSQQSGLRGANVLTF.

The chain carries TRBV2 and TRBJ2-3, with TRBD2 matching 7 bases. This CDR3 contains 11 residues. The trim removed 6 bases at V and 11 bases at J, leaving 5 bases unmatched. CDR1 is SNHLY and CDR2 is FYNNEI in the germline V gene. The CDR3 DNA reads TGTGCCAGCAGACGGGACTACCGGCAGTATTTT. It translates to CASRRDYRQYF.

The chain combines TRBV3-1 with TRBJ1-5, with D hard to call. The germline CDR1 and CDR2 sequences are LGHDT and YNNKEL (reference sequence). The CDR3 is 13 amino acids. Trimming pared 0 bases from V and 7 bases from J, leaving 7 bases between. The CDR3 nucleotides are TGTGCCAGCAGCCAAGAAATAGGCCAGCCCCAGCATTTT. This sequence encodes CASSQEIGQPQHF.

The gene calls are TRBV4-1 and TRBJ2-5; TRBD2 agrees at 7 bases. Germline V CDR1 and CDR2: MGHRA, YSYEKL. Trimming at V came to 4 bases and at J to 9 bases, leaving 11 bases not matched to a gene. This CDR3 is built from 14 residues. The CDR3 protein is CASSRTSPDAAQYF. The DNA for the CDR3 is TGCGCCAGCAGCCGGACTAGTCCTGACGCGGCCCAGTACTTC.

The chain has TRBV5-5 and TRBJ1-5; 7 positions match TRBD1. This CDR3 comprises 17 residues. J gave up 2 bases and V 5 bases, and 13 bases lay outside the gene matches. Germline CDR1 SGHKS, CDR2 YYEKEE (reference sequence). For the CDR3, the DNA is TGTGCCAGCAGACAAAGTGACAGGGACAATGGCAATCAGCCCCAGCATTTT. Encoded protein: CASRQSDRDNGNQPQHF.